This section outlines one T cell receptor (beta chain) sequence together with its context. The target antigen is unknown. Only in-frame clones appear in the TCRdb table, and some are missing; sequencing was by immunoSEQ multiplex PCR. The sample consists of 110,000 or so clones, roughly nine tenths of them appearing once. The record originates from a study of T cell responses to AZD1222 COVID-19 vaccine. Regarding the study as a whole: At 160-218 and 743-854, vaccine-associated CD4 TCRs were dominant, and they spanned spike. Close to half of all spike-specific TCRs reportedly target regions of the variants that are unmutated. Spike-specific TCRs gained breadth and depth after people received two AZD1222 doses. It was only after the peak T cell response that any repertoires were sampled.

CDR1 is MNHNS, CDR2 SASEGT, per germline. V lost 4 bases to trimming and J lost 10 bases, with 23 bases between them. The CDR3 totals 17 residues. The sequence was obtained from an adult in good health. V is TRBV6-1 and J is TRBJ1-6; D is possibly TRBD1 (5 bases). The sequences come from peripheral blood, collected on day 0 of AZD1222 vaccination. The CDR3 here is CASSGLTGVSGASPLHF. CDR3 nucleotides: TGTGCCAGCAGTGGCTTAACGGGGGTTTCGGGTGCGTCACCCCTCCACTTT.